Listed below are T cell receptor beta chains from one sample, sequenced in a study of cytomegalovirus exposure and HLA in healthy donors. Data came from immunoSEQ multiplex PCR; TCRdb stores just in-frame clones and leaves some out. The data hold approximately 150,000 clones, with roughly 80% observed a single time. The sequenced material came from PBMCs. These receptors all stem from a woman aged 25 to 45 in good health and CMV-seronegative. Each CDR3 is given with its conserved first and last residue. Each record gives: J gene, clone size, V gene, D gene, CDR3 DNA, CDR3 protein. D genes are given only for firm matches. The size field is filled for only some rows; it gives once, few, many or a size class.

>TRBJ2-7|-|TRBV9|TRBD1
TGTGCCAGCAGCCTACGGACAGGCGTCTCCTACGAGCAGTACTTC
CASSLRTGVSYEQYF
>TRBJ1-3|-|TRBV11-3|TRBD1
TGTGCCAGCAGCTTCCCGGGACAGCACTTTCACTCTGGAAACACCATATATTTT
CASSFPGQHFHSGNTIYF
>TRBJ1-4|once|TRBV5-4|-
TGTGCCAGCAGCAGGGGTCTATATGAAAAACTGTTTTTT
CASSRGLYEKLFF
>TRBJ2-1|-|TRBV7-3|-
TGTGCCAGCAGCTATAGAGGGAGAGGTTCCTACAATGAGCAGTTCTTC
CASSYRGRGSYNEQFF
>TRBJ1-6|-|TRBV9|-
TGTGCCAGCAGCGTAGCTTGGCAGGGTCGCAATTCACCCCTCCACTTT
CASSVAWQGRNSPLHF
>TRBJ2-1|-|TRBV20-1|-
TGCAGCGAGCGGAAGTACAATGAGCAGTTCTTC
CSERKYNEQFF
>TRBJ2-5|-|TRBV2|-
TGTGCCAGCAGTTTTTCTAGTGTCCAAGAGACCCAGTACTTC
CASSFSSVQETQYF
>TRBJ2-7|-|TRBV5-1|-
TGCGCCAGCGAGGAACTTTCTAGGCCGCTCGAGCAGTACTTC
CASEELSRPLEQYF
>TRBJ2-7|-|TRBV28|-
TGTGCCAGCAGTTCCATAGCGAACCCCTACGAGCAGTACTTC
CASSSIANPYEQYF
>TRBJ1-5|-|TRBV30|TRBD1
TGTGCCTGGGGACAGGACGTCAATCAGCCCCAGCATTTT
CAWGQDVNQPQHF
>TRBJ2-5|-|TRBV28|TRBD1
TGTGCCAGCAGTCAGGGGGGACAGGGGTTACAAGAGACCCAGTACTTC
CASSQGGQGLQETQYF
>TRBJ1-3|-|TRBV4-1|-
TGCGCCAGCAGCCAAGATCTACAGGACACCATATATTTT
CASSQDLQDTIYF
>TRBJ2-5|-|TRBV7-8|TRBD2
TGTGCCAGCAGCTCCCCGACTAGCGGGGGGGCCGGGGAGGAGACCCAGTACTTC
CASSSPTSGGAGEETQYF
>TRBJ2-7|-|TRBV30|TRBD1
TGTGCCTGGAGAGGACAGGGGGACCTATCAGAGCAGTACTTC
CAWRGQGDLSEQYF
>TRBJ1-2|few|TRBV25-1|-
TGTGCTACCGGCGGGGTTAACTATGGCTACACCTTC
CATGGVNYGYTF
>TRBJ2-5|-|TRBV5-1|-
TGCGCCAGCAGCTACCAACGGGAGACCCAGTACTTC
CASSYQRETQYF
>TRBJ1-6|-|TRBV19|TRBD1
TGTGCCAGCCGGCGGGGGACAGGTAATTCACCCCTCCACTTT
CASRRGTGNSPLHF
>TRBJ1-5|-|TRBV6-6|-
TGTGCCGCCACTACTTCAGGGCATCAGCCCCAGCATTTT
CAATTSGHQPQHF
>TRBJ2-6|-|TRBV9|-
TGTGCCAGCAGCGCACCAGGGGTTGGGGCCAACGTCCTGACTTTC
CASSAPGVGANVLTF
>TRBJ1-6|-|TRBV7-8|-
TGTGCCAGCAGCTTAGCCGTCCGGTCCTATAATTCACCCCTCCACTTT
CASSLAVRSYNSPLHF
>TRBJ1-2|-|TRBV7-9|-
TGTGCCAGCAGCCGGGACCAGGGACTCGGCTACACCTTC
CASSRDQGLGYTF
>TRBJ2-1|-|TRBV9|TRBD2
TGTGCCAGCAGCGGGGGCCTAGCGGGGTACAATGAGCAGTTCTTC
CASSGGLAGYNEQFF
>TRBJ1-2|-|TRBV6-6|TRBD1
TGTGCCAGCAGGGACAGGCTCTATGGCTACACCTTC
CASRDRLYGYTF
>TRBJ1-3|-|TRBV25-1|-
TGTGCCAGCCTAGGTGGAAACACCATATATTTT
CASLGGNTIYF
>TRBJ2-1|-|TRBV6-1|-
TGTGCCAGCGGGCTTACGGGAGTTCGTGGTGAGCAGTTCTTC
CASGLTGVRGEQFF
>TRBJ2-7|-|TRBV2|TRBD1
TGTGCCAGCAGTGAAGCGGAGGACAGGAACTCCTACGAGCAGTACTTC
CASSEAEDRNSYEQYF
>TRBJ1-1|-|TRBV5-1|TRBD1
TGCGCCAGCAGCTTGGGTCTCAGGGGGCCTGAGGCTTTCTTT
CASSLGLRGPEAFF
>TRBJ2-2|-|TRBV7-9|TRBD2
TGTGCCAGCAGCTGGGCTGTAGCGGGAGGGTACACCGGGGAGCTGTTTTTT
CASSWAVAGGYTGELFF
>TRBJ1-1|-|TRBV7-2|TRBD1
TGTGCCAGCAGCTTAGGAGGGACAGTGAACACTGAAGCTTTCTTT
CASSLGGTVNTEAFF